This entry is about one T cell receptor beta chain. Assay execution took place at the deep level. Each replicate PCR on the sorted subsets used around 200 ng DNA (around 30,000 T cell genomes). The table came from immunoSEQ multiplex PCR; TCRdb's copy has only in-frame clones and leaves some out. The sample includes roughly 1,600,000 clones, about 98.5% of them seen just once. CDR3 length: 13 residues. Per germline, CDR1 MNHNS and CDR2 SASEGT. The trim removed 9 bases at V and 8 bases at J, leaving 12 bases unmatched. This record comes from a study of shared clonotypes between healthy human individuals. Nashville, Tennessee was home to all donors, who were Caucasian adults.

The rearrangement joins TRBV6-1 to TRBJ1-2, with 7 bases lining up with TRBD1. The TCR sequence derives from a man aged 25 to 40 in good health. The sequenced sample was naive CD4+ T cells sorted from blood. Documented subset: CD45RA+ positively selected. CDR3 in amino acids: CASRLTGSNGYTF. For the CDR3, the DNA is TGTGCCAGTAGACTGACAGGGAGTAACGGCTACACCTTC.